The clone carrying this TCR beta chain occurred many times. The CDR3 extends over 17 amino acids. Trimming cost V 5 bases and J 1 base, with 19 bases left between them. Germline assignment: CDR1 KGHDR and CDR2 SFDVKD. This sample is part of a study of blood T cells in healthy people across ages. For the second PCR, which ran for roughly 6 to 12 cycles, a sample-barcoded 5' primer and a J-beta primer mix were used. TCRdb fed the 5' RACE reads into MiXCR, producing one record per CDR3 protein. The sample records 650,000 to 800,000 distinct CDR3 sequences, roughly half being singletons. This TCR was sampled from a woman aged 80 or over in good health. The chain carries TRBV24-1 and TRBJ2-5; a weak D match, TRBD1 (5 bases). Source material: blood. CDR3 sequence: CATSALNRPQGQETQYF. CDR3 nucleotides: TGTGCCACCAGTGCCCTAAACCGTCCCCAGGGCCAAGAGACCCAGTACTTC.